This entry lists 24 T cell receptor beta chains sequenced from one sample in a study of cytomegalovirus exposure and HLA in healthy donors. Method: immunoSEQ multiplex PCR; TCRdb's copy keeps in-frame clones and lacks some. This table has around 58,000 clones, 80% to 90% appearing once. Sequencing used PBMCs. These receptors were obtained from a woman aged 18-35 years in good health and CMV-seronegative.

V gene TRBV18 combines with J gene TRBJ2-3; the D gene is possibly TRBD2 (6 bases). Trimming stripped 2 bases from V and 3 bases from J, with 12 bases between. The CDR3 loop spans 15 amino acids. The germline V gene has CDR1 KGHSH and CDR2 LQKENI. The CDR3 protein is CASSPLIAGTDTQYF. As DNA, the CDR3 is TGTGCCAGCTCACCATTAATCGCGGGGACAGATACGCAGTATTTT.

This clone was observed once. The chain recombines TRBV10-2 with TRBJ2-7; 12 nucleotides match TRBD2. The CDR3 runs to 18 residues. Germline CDR1 is WSHSY and CDR2 is SAAADI. J was trimmed by 2 bases and V by 6 bases; bases with no gene match: 14. Written as DNA, the CDR3 is TGCGCCAGCAGAGGACTAGCGGGGATAGAAAGGCATACCTACGAGCAGTACTTC. Protein: CASRGLAGIERHTYEQYF.

V gene TRBV19 combines with J gene TRBJ2-7, with D perhaps matching TRBD2 (5 bases). Germline CDR1 and CDR2: LNHDA and SQIVND (reference sequence). This CDR3 has 13 amino acids. The V and J ends lost 4 bases and 10 bases respectively, with 17 bases between them. The CDR3 loop is CASSTATRGLQYF. In nucleotides, the CDR3 is TGTGCCAGTAGTACCGCGACCCGGGGTTTACAGTACTTC.

This sequence joins TRBV2 and TRBJ1-5; tentatively, D is TRBD1 (6 bases). Germline assignment: CDR1 SNHLY and CDR2 FYNNEI. V was trimmed by 2 bases and J by 4 bases, leaving 12 bases between them. The length of the CDR3 is 15 residues. The CDR3 protein is CASSERGAQNQPQHF. CDR3 DNA sequence: TGTGCCAGCAGTGAACGGGGGGCCCAAAATCAGCCCCAGCATTTT.

V gene TRBV7-2 combines with J gene TRBJ2-2; 7 bases align to TRBD1. The junction had 9 bases not matched to a gene; V was cut back by 2 bases and J by 0 bases. From germline, CDR1 is SGHTA and CDR2 FQGNSA. There are 18 residues in the CDR3. This CDR3 reads CASSLYKRDRTNTGELFF. DNA for the CDR3: TGTGCCAGCAGCTTATATAAAAGGGACAGAACGAACACCGGGGAGCTGTTTTTT. Drawing the rest from reference TRBV7-2 and TRBJ2-2, the complete variable domain is GAGVSQSPSNKVTEKGKDVELRCDPISGHTALYWYRQSLGQGLEFLIYFQGNSAPDKSGLPSDRFSAERTGGSVSTLTIQRTQQEDSAVYLCASSLYKRDRTNTGELFFGEGSRLTVL.

The chain uses TRBV4-2 and TRBJ2-1, with D hard to call. The CDR3 sequence is 11 residues long. Between the trimmed V and J ends, which lost 4 bases and 5 bases, there was a span of 3 bases. Germline V gives CDR1 LGHNA, CDR2 YNFKEQ. Here the CDR3 DNA reads TGTGCCAGCAGCCTCAACAATGAGCAGTTCTTC. It codes for CASSLNNEQFF.

The chain links TRBV18 to TRBJ2-7; 8 bases map to TRBD1. Germline V gene sequence: CDR1 KGHSH, CDR2 LQKENI. This CDR3 spans 15 amino acids. After removal of 3 bases from V and 7 bases from J, the junction contained 11 bases not matched to a gene. CDR3 protein: CASSPLQGATGEQYF. The CDR3 coding sequence is TGTGCCAGCTCACCTCTCCAGGGGGCAACGGGTGAGCAGTACTTC.

The chain couples TRBV29-1 to TRBJ2-3, with 7 bases that match TRBD2. The J segment lost 1 base and the V segment lost 7 bases, leaving 5 bases of the junction unmatched. The CDR3 has 13 residues. From germline, CDR1 is SQVTM and CDR2 ANQGSEA. Here the CDR3 DNA reads TGCAGCGCCGCGGGAGTAGGCACAGATACGCAGTATTTT. Amino acids: CSAAGVGTDTQYF.

The rearrangement links TRBV18 to TRBJ1-2; D is unresolved. The V and J ends lost 2 bases and 3 bases respectively, with 7 bases between them. This CDR3 contains 13 residues. Germline CDR1 is KGHSH and CDR2 is LQKENI. CDR3 residues: CASSPEIDYGYTF. The CDR3, as DNA: TGTGCCAGCTCACCAGAGATCGACTATGGCTACACCTTC.

V is TRBV28 and J is TRBJ2-7; a possible D gene is TRBD2 (6 bases). The CDR3 is made up of 14 amino acids. Germline loops: CDR1 MDHEN, CDR2 SYDVKM. The V end was cut by 8 bases, the J end by 9 bases, with 23 bases between. The CDR3 coding sequence is TGTGCCAGCCGATACCGGGACTCCCCCCTAGGGCAGTACTTC. As protein: CASRYRDSPLGQYF.

The rearrangement joins TRBV27 to TRBJ2-1, with TRBD2 identical over 12 bases. With V trimmed by 2 bases and J by 7 bases, 12 bases remained unmatched. Germline CDR1 MNHEY, CDR2 SMNVEV (reference sequence). CDR3 size: 18 residues. CDR3 sequence reads: CASSLPPTSGSFGNEQFF. CDR3 DNA sequence: TGTGCCAGCAGTTTACCCCCGACTAGCGGGAGCTTTGGGAATGAGCAGTTCTTC.

This chain connects TRBV5-1 to TRBJ1-2; D may be TRBD1 (6 bases). Germline CDR1 reads SGHRS; CDR2 reads YFSETQ. Trimming stripped 4 bases from V and 3 bases from J, with 13 bases between. The CDR3 has 14 amino acids. The CDR3 sequence is CASSATGNDYGYTF. CDR3 bases: TGCGCCAGCAGCGCCACAGGGAATGACTATGGCTACACCTTC. Together with reference TRBV5-1 and TRBJ1-2, the CDR3 gives the full variable domain: KAGVTQTPRYLIKTRGQQVTLSCSPISGHRSVSWYQQTPGQGLQFLFEYFSETQRNKGNFPGRFSGRQFSNSRSEMNVSTLELGDSALYLCASSATGNDYGYTFGSGTRLTVV.

The chain couples TRBV7-2 to TRBJ2-7; 12 bases match TRBD2. Germline assignment: CDR1 SGHTA and CDR2 FQGNSA. CDR3 length: 14 amino acids. V shed 5 bases and J 6 bases; nucleotides not matched to a gene: 5. CDR3 sequence: CASSPSGRASEQYF. CDR3 DNA sequence: TGTGCCAGCAGCCCTAGCGGGAGGGCGTCCGAGCAGTACTTC.

The chain is built from TRBV7-9 and TRBJ1-5; D is uncertain. Germline CDR1 and CDR2: SEHNR and FQNEAQ (reference sequence). This CDR3 comprises 12 residues. The germline V and J ends were trimmed by 2 bases and 7 bases, with 6 bases remaining between them. The CDR3 DNA reads as TGTGCCAGCAGCTTACCACTGCAGCCCCAGCATTTT. Its translation is CASSLPLQPQHF. Combining the CDR3 with reference TRBV7-9 and TRBJ1-5 gives the whole variable domain DTGVSQNPRHKITKRGQNVTFRCDPISEHNRLYWYRQTLGQGPEFLTYFQNEAQLEKSRLLSDRFSAERPKGSFSTLEIQRTEQGDSAMYLCASSLPLQPQHFGDGTRLSIL.

The rearrangement links TRBV6-6 to TRBJ1-3; D gene unclear. The CDR3 extends over 11 amino acids. CDR1 is MNHNY, CDR2 SVGAGI, per germline (reference sequence). Trimming removed 4 bases from V and 6 bases from J, with 4 bases in between. The CDR3 spells CASSSINTIYF. The CDR3 DNA reads as TGTGCCAGCAGTTCCATAAACACCATATATTTT.

The V and J genes are TRBV19 and TRBJ2-7; a weak D match, TRBD1 (5 bases). The ends were cut back, 4 bases at V and 2 bases at J, with 9 bases in the middle. Per germline, CDR1 LNHDA and CDR2 SQIVND (reference sequence). The CDR3 runs to 13 residues. CDR3 DNA: TGTGCCAGTAGTAGGGGCCGGACCTACGAGCAGTACTTC. Its protein product is CASSRGRTYEQYF.

The chain joins TRBV10-3 to TRBJ1-1; 11 bases match TRBD1. The CDR3 length is 15 residues. The germline V gene encodes CDR1 ENHRY and CDR2 SYGVKD. V lost 4 bases to trimming and J lost 3 bases; unmatched junction nucleotides: 4. This chain's CDR3 is CAISGLDRGHTEAFF. In DNA, the CDR3 is TGTGCCATCAGTGGGCTGGACAGGGGGCACACTGAAGCTTTCTTT.

This chain joins TRBV10-3 and TRBJ2-1; 10 bases are a match to TRBD2. The junction had 6 bases not matched to a gene; V was cut back by 2 bases and J by 5 bases. Looked up from germline, CDR1 is ENHRY and CDR2 is SYGVKD. This CDR3 contains 16 residues. This CDR3 is CAISEPSGSPNNEQFF. The CDR3 DNA is TGTGCCATCAGTGAGCCTAGCGGGAGTCCCAACAATGAGCAGTTCTTC.

CDR3 residues: CASSPLTSSNTGELFF. CDR3 DNA: TGCGCCAGCAGCCCCCTGACTAGCTCGAACACCGGGGAGCTGTTTTTT. The chain joins TRBV5-1 to TRBJ2-2; TRBD2 matches 7 bases. After removal of 4 bases from V and 0 bases from J, the junction contained 6 bases not matched to a gene. The germline V gene encodes CDR1 SGHRS and CDR2 YFSETQ. This CDR3 region has 16 residues.

The genes are TRBV30 and TRBJ2-3; 7 bases agree with TRBD2. The CDR3 contains 16 residues. Germline-derived CDR1 and CDR2 are GTSNPN and SVGIG (reference sequence). V shed 5 bases, J shed 6 bases, and the junction held 17 bases outside the gene matches. The CDR3: CAWGNPGLREGDTQYF. The CDR3 nucleotides read TGTGCCTGGGGGAATCCGGGACTTAGGGAGGGGGATACGCAGTATTTT.

The chain couples TRBV5-1 to TRBJ2-5; 8 bases agree with TRBD1. The CDR3 spans 15 residues. CDR1 SGHRS and CDR2 YFSETQ come from the germline V gene. The junction had 8 bases not matched to a gene; V was cut back by 4 bases and J by 3 bases. CDR3 coding DNA: TGCGCCAGCAGCCAAGGCGGGACAGGAGAAGAGACCCAGTACTTC. It encodes CASSQGGTGEETQYF.

In this sample, this clone turned up a few times. This chain joins TRBV29-1 and TRBJ2-5, with D possibly matching TRBD2 (5 bases). Per the germline V gene, CDR1 is SQVTM and CDR2 is ANQGSEA. The CDR3 covers 11 residues. V lost 7 bases and J 7 bases, leaving 13 bases between the germline ends. CDR3 residues: CSGGPSGTQYF. DNA for the CDR3: TGCAGCGGTGGTCCCAGCGGGACCCAGTACTTC.

The chain joins TRBV2 to TRBJ1-5; a weak D match, TRBD1 (6 bases). The V gene lost 10 bases and the J gene lost 7 bases, with 20 bases spanning the gap. This CDR3 has 14 amino acids. Germline CDR1 reads SNHLY; CDR2 reads FYNNEI. CDR3 sequence reads: CATMVGRGIQPQHF. CDR3 sequence (DNA): TGTGCCACCATGGTGGGCAGGGGAATACAGCCCCAGCATTTT.

The V gene is TRBV6-1, the J gene TRBJ2-7; 10 bases map to TRBD2. The germline CDR1 and CDR2 sequences are MNHNS and SASEGT. After removal of 4 bases from V and 1 base from J, the junction contained 4 bases not matched to a gene. The CDR3 loop spans 15 amino acids. The CDR3 sequence: CASSVAGGLSYEQYF. In nucleotides, the CDR3 is TGTGCCAGCAGTGTAGCGGGAGGTTTATCCTACGAGCAGTACTTC.